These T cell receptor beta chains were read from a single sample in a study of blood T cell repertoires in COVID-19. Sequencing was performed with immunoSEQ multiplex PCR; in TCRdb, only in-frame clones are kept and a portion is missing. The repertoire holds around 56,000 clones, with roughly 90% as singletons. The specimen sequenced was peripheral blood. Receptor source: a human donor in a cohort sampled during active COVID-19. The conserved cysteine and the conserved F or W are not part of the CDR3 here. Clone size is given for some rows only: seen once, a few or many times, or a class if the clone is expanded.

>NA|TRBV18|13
ASSLTRDSGNTIY
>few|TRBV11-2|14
ASNLGYSGNGEKLF
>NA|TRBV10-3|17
AISAPLGSSLGNTGELF
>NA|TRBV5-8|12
ASSLRYPNTEAF
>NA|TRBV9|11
ASPRPTYNEQF
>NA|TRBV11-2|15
ASSLGLAGGRTGELF
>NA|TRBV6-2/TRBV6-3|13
ASSYLGGGFNEQF
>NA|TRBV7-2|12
ASSAGTANYGYT
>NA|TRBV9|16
ASSAGGLAGRLQETQY
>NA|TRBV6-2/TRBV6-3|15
ASSPRRLAGLTYEQY
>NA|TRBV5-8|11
ASPGQGNTEAF
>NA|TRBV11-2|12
ASSRGGGSYEQY
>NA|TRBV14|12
ASSQYQRYNEQF
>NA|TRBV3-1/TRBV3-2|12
ASSQGSDRDPQY
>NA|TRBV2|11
ASSERRDNEQF
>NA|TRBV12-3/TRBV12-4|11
ASSRTENYGYT
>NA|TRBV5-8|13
ASSLLAGGRDEQF
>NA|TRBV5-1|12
ASRPGSTGDGYT
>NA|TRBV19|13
ASSNRGVGANVLT
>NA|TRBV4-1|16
ASSQDRGGGSLYNEQF
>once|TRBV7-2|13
ASSFTGTTNEKLF
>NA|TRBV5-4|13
ASSFRTGLLGAQY
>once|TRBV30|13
AWSQTVPNLEGYT
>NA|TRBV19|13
ASSPPGQGWETQY
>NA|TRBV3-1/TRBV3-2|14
ASSQDSILSQETQY
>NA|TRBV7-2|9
ASSFREKLF
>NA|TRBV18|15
ASSPPGGRDLTDTQY
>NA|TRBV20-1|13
SASASYRGPSEQY
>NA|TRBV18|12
ASSPLQTNEKLF
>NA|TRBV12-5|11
ASADRGVHEQY
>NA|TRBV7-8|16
ASSFRPPDRFSNQPQH
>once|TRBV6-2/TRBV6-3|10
ASSYQIGELF
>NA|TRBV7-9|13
ASSLGTSGKETQY
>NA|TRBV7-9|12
ASSLVAIQETQY
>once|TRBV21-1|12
ASSPPYRNEKLF
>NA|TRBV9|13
ASSVGGGVNSPLH
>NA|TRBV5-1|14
ASSSREVDSYNEQF
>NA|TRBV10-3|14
AISATPTGLGQPQH
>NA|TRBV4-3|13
ASSQGRTGLNEQF
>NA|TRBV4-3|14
ASSQELGVLGGELF
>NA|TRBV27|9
ASSPSYEQY
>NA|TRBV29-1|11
SARAGQGYGYT
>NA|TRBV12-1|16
ASSLSSGGSFCYYEQY
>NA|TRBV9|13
ASSVAPRVGSPLH
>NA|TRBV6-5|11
ASSYIGVWGYT
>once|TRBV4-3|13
ASSQADRELNEQF
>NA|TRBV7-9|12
ASSRQGTGYEQY
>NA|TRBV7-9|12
ASSLGLGVDEQY
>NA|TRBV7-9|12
ASRTGGASGELF